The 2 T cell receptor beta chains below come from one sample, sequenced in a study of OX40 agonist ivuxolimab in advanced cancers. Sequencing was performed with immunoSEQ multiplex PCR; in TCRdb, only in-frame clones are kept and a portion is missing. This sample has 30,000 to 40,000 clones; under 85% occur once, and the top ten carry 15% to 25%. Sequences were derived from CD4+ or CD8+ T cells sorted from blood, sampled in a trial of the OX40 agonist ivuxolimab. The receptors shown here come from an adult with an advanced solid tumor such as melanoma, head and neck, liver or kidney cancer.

The CDR3 reads CASSLNQETQYF. CDR3 bases: TGTGCCAGCAGCTTAAATCAAGAGACCCAGTACTTC. This chain links TRBV5-6 with TRBJ2-5; D is unclear. This CDR3 spans 12 amino acids. V lost 2 bases, J lost 2 bases, and 4 bases lay in between. CDR1 and CDR2 from the germline V gene are SGHDT and YYEEEE.

In nucleotides, the CDR3 is TGTGCCAGCAGCAGGGACAGGCAAGAGACCCAGTACTTC. Its translation is CASSRDRQETQYF. V gene TRBV21-1 combines with J gene TRBJ2-5; TRBD1, the table's D call, was not compared with the DNA. TRBV21-1 is reported as a pseudogene. CDR3 length: 13 amino acids.